This T cell receptor (beta chain) was captured by sequencing in a study of blood T cell repertoires in COVID-19. Study-wide context: The study drew acute and convalescent COVID-19 samples from the United States, Italy and Spain. T cells, B-cell-depleted T cells, or PBMCs provided the cDNA or gDNA that served as material.

Trimming stripped 8 bases from V and 4 bases from J, with 11 bases between. CDR1 SQVTM and CDR2 ANQGSEA come from the germline V gene. The CDR3 runs 11 residues. How the authors handled the data: Amplification of reference gene primers was used by the study to estimate nucleated cell counts. Method: immunoSEQ multiplex PCR; TCRdb's copy keeps in-frame clones and lacks some. The V and J calls and the clone size are those of that table, but D and trimming were determined from the DNA. The table lists around 200,000 clones, 70% to 85% of them singletons. The rearrangement joins TRBV29-1 to TRBJ2-5; weak D call: TRBD2 (6 bases). The sequence was collected from a human donor in a cohort sampled during active COVID-19. The material sequenced was peripheral blood. CDR3 coding DNA: TGCAGCACCCGGGACTCAGAGACCCAGTACTTC. Translating gives CSTRDSETQYF.